This entry describes one TCR beta chain. The antigen is undetermined. The data are from a study of T cells after yellow fever vaccination. Study as a whole: Libraries from low-cell-number fractions were prepared with the SMART-Seq v4 Ultra Low Input RNA kit. Findings and limits, study-wide: By day 5 rather than day 15, the secondary response had peaked, though it was weaker. Reappearance after the booster was observed for most primary-vaccination clones (96% CD4, over 70% CD8). The appearance of a small share of clonotypes in both CD4 and CD8 compartments was observed.

TCRdb reprocessed the 5' RACE reads via MiXCR and lists one record per CDR3 protein. The sample has 300,000 or so distinct CDR3 sequences, over 10% seen once. The CDR3 spans 15 residues. The germline CDR1 and CDR2 sequences are SNHLY and FYNNEI. Trimming removed 6 bases from V and 8 bases from J; junction bases left unmatched: 13. Sequenced here: CD4+ T cells sorted from PBMCs, sampled 45 days after the yellow fever booster vaccination. The TCR sequence derives from a man aged 25-45 years who received the YFV17D yellow fever vaccine. This chain joins TRBV2 and TRBJ2-1; 7 bases map to TRBD2. In nucleotides, the CDR3 is TGTGCCAGCAGCACCTCTGGCGGGAGAGTGGATGAGCAGTTCTTC. Its translation: CASSTSGGRVDEQFF.